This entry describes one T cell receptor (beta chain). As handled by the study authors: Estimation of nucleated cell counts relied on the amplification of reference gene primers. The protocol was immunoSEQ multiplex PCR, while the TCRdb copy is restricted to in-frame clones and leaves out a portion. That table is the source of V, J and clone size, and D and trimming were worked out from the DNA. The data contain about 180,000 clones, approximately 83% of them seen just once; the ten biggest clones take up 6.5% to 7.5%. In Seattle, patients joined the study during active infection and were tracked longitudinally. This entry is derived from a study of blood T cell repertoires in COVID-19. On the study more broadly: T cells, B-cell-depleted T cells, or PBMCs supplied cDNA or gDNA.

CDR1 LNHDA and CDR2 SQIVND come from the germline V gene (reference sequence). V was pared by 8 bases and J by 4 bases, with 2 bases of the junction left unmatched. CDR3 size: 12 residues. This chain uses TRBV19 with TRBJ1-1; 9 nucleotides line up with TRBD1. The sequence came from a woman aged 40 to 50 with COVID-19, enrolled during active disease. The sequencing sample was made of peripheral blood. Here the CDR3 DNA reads TGTGCCAGTCAGACAGGGGGCACTGAAGCTTTCTTT. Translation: CASQTGGTEAFF.